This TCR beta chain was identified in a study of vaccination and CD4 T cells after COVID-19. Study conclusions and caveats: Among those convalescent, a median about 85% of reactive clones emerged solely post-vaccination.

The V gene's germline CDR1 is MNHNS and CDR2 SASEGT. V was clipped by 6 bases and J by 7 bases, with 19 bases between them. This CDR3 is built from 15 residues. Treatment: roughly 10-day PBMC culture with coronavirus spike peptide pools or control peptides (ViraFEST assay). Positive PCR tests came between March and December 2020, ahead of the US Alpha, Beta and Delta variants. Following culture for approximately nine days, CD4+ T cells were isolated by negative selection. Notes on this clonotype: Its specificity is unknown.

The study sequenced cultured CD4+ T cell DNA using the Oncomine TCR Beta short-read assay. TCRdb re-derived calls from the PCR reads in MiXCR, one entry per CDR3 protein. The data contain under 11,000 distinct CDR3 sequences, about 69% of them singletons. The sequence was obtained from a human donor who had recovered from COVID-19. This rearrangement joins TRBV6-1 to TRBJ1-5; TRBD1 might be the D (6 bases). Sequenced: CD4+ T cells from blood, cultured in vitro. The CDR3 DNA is TGTGCCAGCAGGGAGGGCGGGGGCGCGGGGCAGCCCCAGCATTTT. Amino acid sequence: CASREGGGAGQPQHF.